These 16 T cell receptor beta chains were all obtained from the same sample, sequenced in a study of post-analysis software for immune sequencing data. Antigens of these TCRs are unknown. Findings of the study overall: A handful of TRBV segments were significantly more frequent in patients than in controls. TRBV5-6, TRBV5-1 and TRBV20-1 were among these segments.

Presence of unique molecular identifiers characterized the TCR beta cDNA libraries. Each CDR3 protein gets one entry after TCRdb re-called the PCR reads with MiXCR. The data contain roughly 800,000 distinct CDR3 sequences, more than 45% of them singletons. The material sequenced was blood. Source of these receptors: a girl between 5 and 17 years old with multiple sclerosis.

The rearrangement uses TRBV20-1 and TRBJ1-1, with D maybe TRBD1 (5 bases). The CDR3 covers 14 residues. The germline V and J ends were trimmed by 0 bases and 7 bases, with 15 bases remaining between them. Germline-derived CDR1 and CDR2 are DFQATT and SNEGSKA (reference sequence). In nucleotides, the CDR3 is TGCAGTGCTAGAGATCCGAGGGGAAACTTTGAAGCTTTCTTT. Residues: CSARDPRGNFEAFF.

This clonotype was counted a few times. The V and J genes are TRBV20-1 and TRBJ1-5; 7 nucleotides line up with TRBD1. J lost 4 bases, V lost 3 bases, and 3 bases had no gene match. The CDR3 is 13 amino acids. CDR1 and CDR2 (germline): DFQATT, SNEGSKA (reference sequence). The CDR3 spells CSASGDRNQPQHF. As DNA, the CDR3 is TGCAGTGCTAGTGGGGACAGAAATCAGCCCCAGCATTTT.

This clonotype was picked up a small number of times. V and J are TRBV29-1 and TRBJ2-7; TRBD2 matches 13 bases. CDR1 is SQVTM, CDR2 ANQGSEA, per germline. The length of the CDR3 is 16 residues. The junction had 8 bases not matched to a gene; V was cut back by 5 bases and J by 1 base. The CDR3 DNA follows: TGCAGCGTTACCGGGACTAGCGGGATTGCGTCCTACGAGCAGTACTTC. Translated: CSVTGTSGIASYEQYF.

This clonotype was seen only a few times. The J gene is TRBJ2-1, the V gene TRBV20-1; 8 nucleotides line up with TRBD1. Germline V CDR1 and CDR2: DFQATT, SNEGSKA (reference sequence). The V gene end was trimmed by 8 bases and the J gene end by 5 bases; junction bases not matched to a gene: 8. This CDR3 contains 13 residues. CDR3 amino acids: CSTPGGADNEQFF. The CDR3 DNA follows: TGCAGTACCCCAGGGGGCGCCGACAATGAGCAGTTCTTC.

This clonotype has more than one count but fewer than ten. The chain has TRBV6-6 and TRBJ2-7, with 9 bases fitting TRBD1. The CDR3 covers 15 residues. Germline V CDR1 and CDR2: MNHNY, SVGAGI (reference sequence). Unmatched junction bases numbered 8, after V lost 6 bases and J lost 2 bases. CDR3 region: CASSKTGGGTYEQYF. The CDR3 region has the DNA TGTGCCAGCAGCAAAACAGGGGGCGGGACCTACGAGCAGTACTTC.

The V call is TRBV14, the J call TRBJ1-2; a weak D match, TRBD1 (5 bases). Trimming stripped 8 bases from V and 7 bases from J, with 14 bases between. CDR1 and CDR2 (germline): SGHDN, FVKESK. The CDR3 sequence is 12 residues long. As DNA, the CDR3 is TGTGCCAGCGTCAGAGGGACCTCTGGCTACACCTTC. It yields the protein CASVRGTSGYTF.

This clonotype has only one observation. The chain joins TRBV20-1 to TRBJ2-5; D not certain. The CDR3 is 15 residues long. Germline CDR1 DFQATT, CDR2 SNEGSKA (reference sequence). V lost 6 bases and J 11 bases, leaving 28 bases between the germline ends. CDR3 in DNA: TGCAGTGCCGACCCGACGGGTTCGACCTACAATGAGCAGTACTTC. It yields the protein CSADPTGSTYNEQYF.

This clonotype was observed a few times. This chain uses TRBV5-5 with TRBJ2-3; 9 nucleotides agree with TRBD1. The CDR3 consists of 18 residues. J was trimmed by 0 bases and V by 4 bases; bases with no gene match: 12. Germline CDR1 is SGHKS and CDR2 is YYEKEE (reference sequence). CDR3 bases: TGTGCCAGCAGCCCCCGGGACAGGGCGGTTAGCAGCACAGATACGCAGTATTTT. Protein: CASSPRDRAVSSTDTQYF.

This clonotype came up a few times. The rearrangement joins TRBV7-2 to TRBJ1-2; D uncertain. The V gene lost 4 bases and the J gene lost 8 bases, with 11 bases spanning the gap. CDR3 length equals 12 residues. Germline loops: CDR1 SGHTA, CDR2 FQGNSA. CDR3 protein: CASSSNSLGYTF. CDR3 nucleotide sequence: TGTGCCAGCAGCTCCAATTCGTTGGGCTACACCTTC.

The V call is TRBV7-2, the J call TRBJ2-1; 7 bases map to TRBD2. The germline V gene has CDR1 SGHTA and CDR2 FQGNSA. This CDR3 comprises 15 residues. J was trimmed by 5 bases and V by 1 base; bases with no gene match: 5. The CDR3 coding sequence is TGTGCCAGCAGCTTAGGGCTAGCGGACCACAATGAGCAGTTCTTC. Encoded protein: CASSLGLADHNEQFF.

V usage is TRBV25-1 and J usage is TRBJ1-5; 8 nucleotides line up with TRBD1. CDR3 length equals 16 residues. The V gene's germline CDR1 is MGHDK and CDR2 SYGVNS. V lost 5 bases to trimming and J lost 5 bases; unmatched junction nucleotides: 11. The DNA of the CDR3 is TGTGCCAGCAGTCCATCCGGACAGGGTGGTGATCAGCCCCAGCATTTT. Translating it yields CASSPSGQGGDQPQHF.

A single count supports this clonotype. The CDR3 region has the DNA TGCAGCGTTGAAGGAAGATTCAATGAGCAGTTCTTC. As protein: CSVEGRFNEQFF. The chain couples TRBV29-1 to TRBJ2-1; D not certain. The germline V gene encodes CDR1 SQVTM and CDR2 ANQGSEA. The CDR3 contains 12 residues. V shed 1 base and J shed 6 bases, with 7 bases lying between them.

This sequence joins TRBV6-1 and TRBJ1-2; no clear D gene. V was pared by 5 bases and J by 2 bases, with 27 bases between. CDR3 length equals 19 residues. The germline gives CDR1 MNHNS, CDR2 SASEGT. This CDR3 is CASSPSGRVRGRKNYGYTF. The CDR3 nucleotides read TGTGCCAGCAGTCCTTCGGGCCGTGTGCGGGGAAGAAAAAACTATGGCTACACCTTC.

The chain couples TRBV29-1 to TRBJ1-1; D remains unclear. Germline CDR1 reads SQVTM; CDR2 reads ANQGSEA. V lost 3 bases, J lost 4 bases, and 0 bases lay in between. The CDR3 runs 9 residues. The CDR3 region is CSVDTEAFF. As DNA, the CDR3 is TGCAGCGTTGACACTGAAGCTTTCTTT.

This CDR3 reads CASIYEQYF. The DNA of the CDR3 is TGTGCCAGCATCTACGAGCAGTACTTC. This sequence joins TRBV27 and TRBJ2-7; D gene uncertain. This CDR3 spans 9 amino acids. Germline CDR1 reads MNHEY; CDR2 reads SMNVEV (reference sequence). The germline V and J ends were trimmed by 7 bases and 3 bases, with 1 base remaining between them.

This chain links TRBV20-1 with TRBJ2-7; D might be TRBD1 or TRBD2, each matching 5 bases. The V gene lost 6 bases and the J gene lost 2 bases, with 20 bases spanning the gap. CDR1 and CDR2 from the germline V gene are DFQATT and SNEGSKA (reference sequence). The CDR3 is 15 amino acids. The CDR3 sequence: CSATPPGQGPYEQYF. The CDR3 DNA sequence: TGCAGTGCCACCCCGCCGGGGCAGGGACCCTACGAGCAGTACTTC.